The rows below give T cell receptor beta chains drawn from one sample of a study of human T cells and chemical hapten exposure. From the RACE reads, TCRdb called clonotypes with MiXCR, one entry per CDR3 protein. This sample has 50,000 or so distinct CDR3 sequences, with 9.3% found just once. Here the sequenced sample was whole blood, taken in connection with sensitization to the hapten diphenylcyclopropenone (DPC). These receptors were taken from a woman in her 50s with alopecia areata. Some clones in this sample may be carry-over from other donors' samples. Both conserved end residues are part of each CDR3. The D gene is left open where the match is weak. Where a row states a size, it is once, few, many or the class of an expanded clone; other rows omit it.

D: -
length: 13
J: TRBJ2-3
size: few
V: TRBV11-2
CDR3: CASAFSTMDTQYF
DNA: TGTGCCAGCGCGTTTAGCACGATGGATACGCAGTATTTT

D: -
length: 14
J: TRBJ1-5
size: many
V: TRBV7-8
CDR3: CASSLAPGNQPQHF
DNA: TGTGCCAGCAGCTTAGCCCCAGGAAATCAGCCCCAGCATTTT

D: -
length: 11
J: TRBJ1-1
size: many
V: TRBV20-1
CDR3: CSATPMTEAFF
DNA: TGCAGTGCCACCCCGATGACTGAAGCTTTCTTT

D: -
length: 12
J: TRBJ1-1
size: few
V: TRBV20-1
CDR3: CSEGGMNTEAFF
DNA: TGCAGTGAGGGGGGTATGAACACTGAAGCTTTCTTT

D: -
length: 13
J: TRBJ1-2
size: few
V: TRBV3-1
CDR3: CASSQVKNYGYTF
DNA: TGTGCCAGCAGCCAAGTGAAAAACTATGGCTACACCTTC

D: -
length: 12
J: TRBJ1-1
size: many
V: TRBV4-1
CDR3: CASSQGYTEAFF
DNA: TGCGCCAGCAGCCAAGGTTACACTGAAGCTTTCTTT

D: -
length: 15
J: TRBJ2-3
size: many
V: TRBV10-3
CDR3: CAISEPPSGTDTQYF
DNA: TGTGCCATCAGTGAGCCTCCTTCAGGCACAGATACGCAGTATTTT

D: TRBD1
length: 14
J: TRBJ2-3
size: -
V: TRBV5-1
CDR3: CASSRDSGTDTQYF
DNA: TGCGCCAGCAGCAGGGACAGCGGCACAGATACGCAGTATTTT

D: -
length: 13
J: TRBJ2-7
size: few
V: TRBV25-1
CDR3: CASSHSGGLEQYF
DNA: TGTGCCAGCAGTCACAGTGGCGGGTTGGAGCAGTACTTC

D: -
length: 15
J: TRBJ2-7
size: many
V: TRBV10-3
CDR3: CAISPPGVSGYEQYF
DNA: TGTGCCATCAGCCCCCCTGGGGTTAGCGGCTACGAGCAGTACTTC

D: -
length: 14
J: TRBJ1-1
size: many
V: TRBV5-1
CDR3: CASSTGGGSTEAFF
DNA: TGCGCCAGCAGCACCGGTGGCGGGAGCACTGAAGCTTTCTTT

D: TRBD1
length: 17
J: TRBJ2-1
size: -
V: TRBV7-2
CDR3: CASSLGQGILLRNEQFF
DNA: TGTGCCAGCAGCTTGGGACAGGGGATTTTGCTTCGCAATGAGCAGTTCTTC

D: -
length: 11
J: TRBJ2-4
size: many
V: TRBV29-1
CDR3: CSVAAPNIQYF
DNA: TGCAGCGTTGCCGCACCTAACATTCAGTACTTC

D: -
length: 17
J: TRBJ1-5
size: many
V: TRBV6-6
CDR3: CASSSFFSRGINQPQHF
DNA: TGTGCCAGCAGTTCATTCTTCTCGCGAGGGATCAATCAGCCCCAGCATTTT

D: TRBD1
length: 14
J: TRBJ2-4
size: many
V: TRBV10-2
CDR3: CASSEQGLTNIQYF
DNA: TGCGCCAGCAGTGAACAGGGGCTGACGAACATTCAGTACTTC

D: TRBD1
length: 15
J: TRBJ1-4
size: -
V: TRBV2
CDR3: CASSRTGQPNEKLFF
DNA: TGTGCCAGCAGCCGTACGGGACAGCCTAATGAAAAACTGTTTTTT

D: -
length: 14
J: TRBJ2-7
size: few
V: TRBV3-1
CDR3: CASSPGRFSYEQYF
DNA: TGTGCCAGCAGCCCCGGCAGGTTCTCCTACGAGCAGTACTTC

D: -
length: 13
J: TRBJ1-2
size: few
V: TRBV6-2/TRBV6-3
CDR3: CASSPGINYGYTF
DNA: TGTGCCAGCAGTCCTGGGATTAACTATGGCTACACCTTC

D: -
length: 14
J: TRBJ2-3
size: many
V: TRBV19
CDR3: CASRQDPSTDTQYF
DNA: TGTGCCAGTAGACAGGATCCTAGCACAGATACGCAGTATTTT

D: -
length: 17
J: TRBJ1-5
size: -
V: TRBV18
CDR3: CASSPLGTKGNNQPQHF
DNA: TGTGCCAGCTCACCCCTGGGGACAAAGGGAAACAATCAGCCCCAGCATTTT

D: -
length: 12
J: TRBJ2-7
size: medium-sized
V: TRBV29-1
CDR3: CSVEVSGAVEYF
DNA: TGCAGCGTTGAAGTGTCGGGCGCGGTGGAGTACTTC

D: TRBD2
length: 14
J: TRBJ2-1
size: many
V: TRBV28
CDR3: CASSLLAGTNEQFF
DNA: TGTGCCAGCAGTCTACTAGCGGGTACCAATGAGCAGTTCTTC

D: -
length: 16
J: TRBJ2-1
size: many
V: TRBV28
CDR3: CASSFVGYQSYNEQFF
DNA: TGTGCCAGCAGTTTCGTGGGTTACCAGTCCTACAATGAGCAGTTCTTC

D: TRBD2
length: 16
J: TRBJ2-7
size: -
V: TRBV20-1
CDR3: CSARAGASGFSYEQYF
DNA: TGCAGTGCTAGAGCAGGCGCTAGCGGTTTCTCCTACGAGCAGTACTTC

D: TRBD1
length: 15
J: TRBJ1-5
size: many
V: TRBV3-1
CDR3: CASSRGQGINQPQHF
DNA: TGTGCCAGCAGCCGGGGACAGGGAATCAATCAGCCCCAGCATTTT